This T cell receptor beta chain was captured in a study of cytotoxic CD8 clonotypes in ibrutinib-treated CLL. General observations from the study: Public clonotypes were rare and shrank or held steady on treatment. Clonality increased with ibrutinib response but returned toward baseline at progression.

CDR1 is SGHNT, CDR2 YYREEE, per germline (reference sequence). The CDR3 has 16 residues. Trimming left V 2 bases short and J 5 bases short, with 17 bases between. A 1 in 200,000 to 1 in 1 million T cell depth was the sequencing target. Here immunoSEQ multiplex PCR was the method, and the copy in TCRdb shows in-frame clones only, minus some. The sample records some 28,000 clones, approximately 62% being singletons. Roughly 1.8 micrograms of genomic DNA (from cryopreserved PBMCs) were used for TCR beta libraries. This clone was observed a few times. The target antigen is unknown. The sequence derives from a human donor with chronic lymphocytic leukemia. The sequenced sample was PBMCs, obtained before ibrutinib treatment. J is TRBJ2-1 and V is TRBV5-4; D is perhaps TRBD1 (7 bases). The CDR3 nucleotides are TGTGCCAGCAGCTTTTGGAGGGGGCTAAAGGACAATGAGCAGTTCTTC. Translation: CASSFWRGLKDNEQFF.